This TCR beta chain derives from a study of cytomegalovirus exposure and HLA in healthy donors. CDR1 and CDR2 from the germline V gene are MNHNS and SASEGT. The J segment lost 5 bases and the V segment lost 7 bases, leaving 4 bases of the junction unmatched. The CDR3 loop spans 13 amino acids. Sequencing was performed with immunoSEQ multiplex PCR; in TCRdb, only in-frame clones are kept and a portion is missing. The data show tens of thousands of clones, 90% to 97% seen once. Whole-study findings and limits: The classifier reportedly diagnosed cytomegalovirus status with high specificity and sensitivity. Whilst most TCR sequences proved rare, a subset of public TCRs occurred across many donors. A few CMV-associated chains were confirmed in vitro to be specific for CMV antigens. The study listed under 200 cytomegalovirus-associated TCR beta chains.

A word on this clone: Its specificity is not known.

The sequence was obtained from a woman under 30 in good health and CMV-seronegative. Sequencing was performed on PBMCs. The chain links TRBV6-1 to TRBJ1-5, with 8 bases aligning to TRBD1. The CDR3 DNA reads as TGTGCCAGCACCAGGACAGGGTATCAGCCCCAGCATTTT. It translates to CASTRTGYQPQHF.